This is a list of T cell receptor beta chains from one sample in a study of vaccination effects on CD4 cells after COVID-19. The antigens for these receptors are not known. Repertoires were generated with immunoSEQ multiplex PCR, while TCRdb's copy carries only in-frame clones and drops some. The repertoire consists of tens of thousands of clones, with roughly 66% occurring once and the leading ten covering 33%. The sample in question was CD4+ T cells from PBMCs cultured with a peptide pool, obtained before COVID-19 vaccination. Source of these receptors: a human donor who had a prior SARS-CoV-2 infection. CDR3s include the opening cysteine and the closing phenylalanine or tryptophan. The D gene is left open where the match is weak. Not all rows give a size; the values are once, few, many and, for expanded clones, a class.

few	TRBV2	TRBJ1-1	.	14	CASSEESGYTEAFF	TGTGCCAGCAGTGAAGAATCGGGGTACACTGAAGCTTTCTTT
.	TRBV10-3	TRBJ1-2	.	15	CAISGPTGLNYGYTF	TGTGCCATCAGTGGACCGACAGGCCTAAACTATGGCTACACCTTC
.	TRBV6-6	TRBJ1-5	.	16	CASSYSSAVDNQPQHF	TGTGCCAGCAGTTACTCCTCGGCCGTAGACAATCAGCCCCAGCATTTT
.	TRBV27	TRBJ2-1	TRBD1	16	CASSYRIGGTGHEQFF	TGTGCCAGCAGTTACCGGATAGGCGGGACAGGCCATGAGCAGTTCTTC
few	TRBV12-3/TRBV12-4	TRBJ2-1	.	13	CASSATTVREQFF	TGTGCCAGCAGTGCGACTACGGTACGGGAGCAGTTCTTC
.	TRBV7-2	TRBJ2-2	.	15	CASNPGVGNTGELFF	TGTGCCAGCAACCCCGGGGTGGGAAACACCGGGGAGCTGTTTTTT
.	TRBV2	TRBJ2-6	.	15	CASSQSKEGANVLTF	TGTGCCAGCAGTCAATCGAAGGAGGGGGCCAACGTCCTGACTTTC
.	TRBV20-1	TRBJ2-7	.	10	CSAVRNEQYF	TGCAGTGCCGTCAGGAACGAGCAGTACTTC
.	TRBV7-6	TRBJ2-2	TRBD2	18	CASSLGVAGGPWTGELFF	TGTGCCAGCAGCTTAGGTGTAGCGGGAGGGCCATGGACCGGGGAGCTGTTTTTT
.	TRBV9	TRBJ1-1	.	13	CASSVGLGREAFF	TGTGCCAGCAGCGTAGGTCTGGGCCGGGAAGCTTTCTTT
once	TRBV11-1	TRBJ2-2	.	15	CASSLAAPGTGELFF	TGTGCCAGCAGCTTAGCGGCTCCGGGCACCGGGGAGCTGTTTTTT
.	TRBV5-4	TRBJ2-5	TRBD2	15	CASNKRLAEQETQYF	TGTGCCAGCAACAAGAGACTAGCGGAACAAGAGACCCAGTACTTC
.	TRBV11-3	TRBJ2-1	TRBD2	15	CASSLLLAGEGEQFF	TGTGCCAGCAGCTTATTACTAGCGGGAGAAGGTGAGCAGTTCTTC
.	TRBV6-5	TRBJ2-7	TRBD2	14	CASSRGLAGYEQYF	TGTGCCAGCAGTCGGGGACTAGCGGGCTACGAGCAGTACTTC
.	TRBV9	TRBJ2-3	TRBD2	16	CASSVEASGGTDTQYF	TGTGCCAGCAGCGTAGAGGCTAGCGGAGGCACAGATACGCAGTATTTT